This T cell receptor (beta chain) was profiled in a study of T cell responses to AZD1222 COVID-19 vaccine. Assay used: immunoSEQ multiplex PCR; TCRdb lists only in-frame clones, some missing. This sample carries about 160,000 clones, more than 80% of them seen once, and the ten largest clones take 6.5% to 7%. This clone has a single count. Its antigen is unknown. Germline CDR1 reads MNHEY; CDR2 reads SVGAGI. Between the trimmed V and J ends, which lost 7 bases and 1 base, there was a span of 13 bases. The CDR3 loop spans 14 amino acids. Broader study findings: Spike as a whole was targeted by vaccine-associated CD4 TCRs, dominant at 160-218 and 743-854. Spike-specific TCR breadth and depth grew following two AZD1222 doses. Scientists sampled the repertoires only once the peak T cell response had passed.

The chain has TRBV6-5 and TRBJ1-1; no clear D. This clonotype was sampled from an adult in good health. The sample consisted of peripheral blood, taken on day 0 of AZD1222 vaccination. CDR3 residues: CASTRQITNTEAFF. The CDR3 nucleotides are TGTGCCAGCACCAGACAAATTACGAACACTGAAGCTTTCTTT.